Listed below are T cell receptor beta chains from one sample, sequenced in a study of blood T cell repertoires in COVID-19. Using immunoSEQ multiplex PCR, the repertoire was profiled, and TCRdb retains in-frame clones only, with some absent. The table includes 250,000 or so clones, around 89% detected once. Sequenced input: PBMCs or T cells enriched from blood (not recorded which). Receptors originate from a woman aged 30 to 39 with acute COVID-19. The CDR3 runs from the conserved cysteine through the conserved F or W. The D gene is left open where the match is weak. The listing skips clone size in some rows; elsewhere it reads once, few, many or a size class.

>TRBD2|.|TRBJ2-1|TRBV28
TGTGCCAGCAGTCCGCAGAGCGGGAGTAATTCCTACAATGAGCAGTTCTTC
CASSPQSGSNSYNEQFF
>TRBD1|.|TRBJ2-1|TRBV7-9
TGTGCCAGCAGCCTGGACAGGGGCAGTTCCTACAATGAGCAGTTCTTC
CASSLDRGSSYNEQFF
>.|.|TRBJ2-7|TRBV5-5
TGTGCCAGCAGCTCCGTCCCTACACGGGTCTACGAGCAGTACTTC
CASSSVPTRVYEQYF
>.|.|TRBJ2-3|TRBV7-3
TGTGCCAGCAGCTTTGGACAATCAGATACGCAGTATTTT
CASSFGQSDTQYF
>TRBD1|.|TRBJ1-4|TRBV6-5
TGTGCCAGCAGCGCCGGGACAGGGGGTGAAAAACTGTTTTTT
CASSAGTGGEKLFF
>TRBD2|.|TRBJ2-3|TRBV7-3
TGTGCCAGCAGCCCACTAGCGGTCGCCGGGAGGGCCGGCACAGATACGCAGTATTTT
CASSPLAVAGRAGTDTQYF
>.|once|TRBJ1-3|TRBV27
TGTGCCAGCAGTGAGGACATACCGAGCTCTGGAAACACCATATATTTT
CASSEDIPSSGNTIYF
>.|.|TRBJ2-7|TRBV7-2
TGTGCCAGCAGCCCATATATATCAGGGTCCTACGAGCAGTACTTC
CASSPYISGSYEQYF
>TRBD2|.|TRBJ2-1|TRBV5-4
TGTGCCAGCAGCTTGGGGGGGGCAGGACTAGCGGGAGGCCAGTTCTTC
CASSLGGAGLAGGQFF
>TRBD2|.|TRBJ2-7|TRBV6-5
TGTGCCAGCACTAGCGGGAGTATGGACGAGCAGTACTTC
CASTSGSMDEQYF
>.|.|TRBJ2-7|TRBV7-8
TGTGCCAGCAGCCGAGACAGTTCCAACGAGCAGTACTTC
CASSRDSSNEQYF
>.|.|TRBJ1-5|TRBV7-8
TGTGCCAGCAGCCGAAGGGAGGATCTCAATCAGCCCCAGCATTTT
CASSRREDLNQPQHF
>.|.|TRBJ1-5|TRBV19
TGTGCCAGTAGTGTAGACAGTGGCAATCAGCCCCAGCATTTT
CASSVDSGNQPQHF
>TRBD1|.|TRBJ1-2|TRBV7-2
TGTGCCAGCAGCTTATTTCGCAGGGGGCAGGATGGCTACACCTTC
CASSLFRRGQDGYTF
>TRBD2|.|TRBJ2-7|TRBV11-3
TGTGCCAGCAGCTTCGGGGAGGGTAGCTACGAGCAGTACTTC
CASSFGEGSYEQYF
>.|.|TRBJ1-4|TRBV9
TGTGCCAGCAGCTCGGCTAATGAAAAACTGTTTTTT
CASSSANEKLFF
>.|.|TRBJ1-2|TRBV28
TGTGCCAGCAGTCTCCTCTGGGACACGACCTTC
CASSLLWDTTF
>TRBD1|.|TRBJ2-7|TRBV29-1
TGCAGCGTTATCACAGGGGGCGGCGAGCAGTACTTC
CSVITGGGEQYF
>.|.|TRBJ2-6|TRBV21-1
TGTGCCAGCAGCAAAGTAATATCTGGGGCCAACGTCCTGACTTTC
CASSKVISGANVLTF
>.|.|TRBJ2-3|TRBV6-5
TGTGCCAGCAGAGCCGCACAGAGCACAGATACGCAGTATTTT
CASRAAQSTDTQYF